Below, 26 T cell receptor beta chains from the same sample are listed, as sequenced in a study of naive and memory T cell subsets. Four PCR rounds used nested alpha and beta constant region primers plus the SP2 primer. TCRdb analysed the 5' RACE reads with MiXCR anew, one entry per CDR3 protein. The data show about 57,000 distinct CDR3 sequences, 7.6% seen once. A UMI-containing oligonucleotide was joined by 3' ligation to the TCR cDNA template. The source of these receptors is a female donor in good health.

This clonotype came up many times. This chain connects TRBV4-3 to TRBJ1-2; 7 positions agree with TRBD1. Germline lookup yields CDR1 LGHNA and CDR2 YSLEER. Trimming at V came to 6 bases and at J to 7 bases, leaving 17 bases not matched to a gene. This CDR3 region has 16 residues. This CDR3 reads CASSLGTSWQGGGYTF. CDR3 DNA: TGCGCCAGCAGTCTGGGTACATCGTGGCAGGGGGGTGGCTACACCTTC.

This clonotype showed up many times. The J gene is TRBJ2-7, the V gene TRBV20-1, with 7 bases fitting TRBD1. The germline CDR1 and CDR2 sequences are DFQATT and SNEGSKA (reference sequence). The CDR3 is made up of 13 amino acids. The V and J ends lost 3 bases and 4 bases, in that order; junction bases with no gene match: 6. CDR3 residues: CSASIGGGYEQYF. CDR3 DNA: TGCAGTGCTAGTATAGGGGGCGGGTACGAGCAGTACTTC.

This sequence joins TRBV28 and TRBJ1-6; D is unresolved. CDR1 MDHEN and CDR2 SYDVKM come from the germline V gene. Trimming shortened V by 6 bases and J by 7 bases, and 13 bases separated the two germline ends. This CDR3 has 14 amino acids. CDR3 nucleotide sequence: TGTGCCAGCAGAAAAGGGCCTTTCAATTCACCCCTCCACTTT. Amino acids: CASRKGPFNSPLHF.

This clonotype has a handful of counts. The rearrangement uses TRBV6-6 and TRBJ2-3, with TRBD2 as a possible D gene (6 bases). The CDR3 totals 14 residues. CDR1 is MNHNY, CDR2 SVGAGI, per germline (reference sequence). V was trimmed by 6 bases and J by 1 base, leaving 11 bases between them. The CDR3 protein is CASSGTGGTDTQYF. The CDR3 DNA follows: TGTGCCAGCAGCGGGACGGGGGGCACAGATACGCAGTATTTT.

This clonotype was seen many times. The chain uses TRBV4-1 and TRBJ2-3; TRBD2 aligns across 10 bases. CDR3 length: 19 residues. From germline, CDR1 is MGHRA and CDR2 YSYEKL. Trimming at V came to 2 bases and at J to 6 bases, leaving 17 bases not matched to a gene. The CDR3 sequence is CASSQRLKAGGAVRDTQYF. Written as DNA, the CDR3 is TGCGCCAGCAGCCAAAGACTTAAAGCGGGGGGGGCCGTCCGGGATACGCAGTATTTT.

This clonotype was detected ten times or more. V gene TRBV18 combines with J gene TRBJ2-3; D perhaps matches TRBD1 (6 bases). There are 15 residues in the CDR3. Germline V gives CDR1 KGHSH, CDR2 LQKENI. The V and J ends lost 3 bases and 5 bases respectively, with 15 bases between them. CDR3 region: CASSPAQTGVDTQYF. In nucleotides, the CDR3 is TGTGCCAGCTCACCCGCTCAGACAGGTGTAGATACGCAGTATTTT.

This clonotype turned up a few times. The gene calls are TRBV12-3 or TRBV12-4 and TRBJ1-6; the D is unclear. The CDR3 extends over 13 amino acids. V shed 3 bases and J shed 7 bases, with 7 bases lying between them. As DNA, the CDR3 is TGTGCCAGCAGTTTTATGGAGAATTCACCCCTCCACTTT. Encoded protein: CASSFMENSPLHF.

In its sample, this clonotype was seen many times. The rearrangement joins TRBV14 to TRBJ2-1; 9 bases fit TRBD2. Trimming at V came to 4 bases and at J to 8 bases, leaving 12 bases not matched to a gene. Germline V gene lookup returns CDR1 SGHDN and CDR2 FVKESK. The CDR3 has 16 residues. CDR3 nucleotides: TGTGCCAGCAGCCCTCTAGGGCTAGCGGGGAAAGATGAGCAGTTCTTC. Translating it yields CASSPLGLAGKDEQFF. Full variable domain (rest looked up from reference TRBV14 and TRBJ2-1): EAGVTQFPSHSVIEKGQTVTLRCDPISGHDNLYWYRRVMGKEIKFLLHFVKESKQDESGMPNNRFLAERTGGTYSTLKVQPAELEDSGVYFCASSPLGLAGKDEQFFGPGTRLTVL.

This clonotype was seen many times. V and J are TRBV20-1 and TRBJ2-3; 7 nucleotides align to TRBD1. This CDR3 has 14 amino acids. Germline CDR1 reads DFQATT; CDR2 reads SNEGSKA (reference sequence). V was pared by 7 bases and J by 0 bases, with 7 bases of the junction left unmatched. Here the CDR3 reads CSGPGQPSTDTQYF. DNA for the CDR3: TGCAGTGGCCCGGGACAGCCTAGCACAGATACGCAGTATTTT.

In this sample, this clonotype turned up many times. The rearrangement joins TRBV29-1 to TRBJ1-3; perhaps TRBD1 as D (6 bases). The germline gives CDR1 SQVTM, CDR2 ANQGSEA. The CDR3 sequence is 14 residues long. The V and J ends lost 7 bases and 4 bases respectively, with 17 bases between them. CDR3 residues: CSAGTSYHGNTIYF. The CDR3 nucleotides read TGCAGCGCCGGGACATCCTACCACGGAAACACCATATATTTT.

This clonotype came up many times. This chain links TRBV6-1 with TRBJ2-3; D gene unclear. This CDR3 comprises 13 residues. The ends were cut back, 8 bases at V and 2 bases at J, with 11 bases in the middle. Germline V gene lookup returns CDR1 MNHNS and CDR2 SASEGT. The CDR3, as DNA: TGTGCCAGCGCGGCTGGAAACACAGATACGCAGTATTTT. Encoded protein: CASAAGNTDTQYF.

The V and J genes are TRBV15 and TRBJ1-2, with a weak D call TRBD1 (5 bases). Germline V lookup: CDR1 LNHNV, CDR2 YYDKDF (reference sequence). The CDR3 consists of 14 residues. V was shortened by 3 bases and J by 0 bases, with 8 bases between the two germline ends. The CDR3 DNA is TGTGCCACCAGCAGGGGACGGACTAACTATGGCTACACCTTC. It is translated as CATSRGRTNYGYTF.

This clonotype was seen many times. The chain couples TRBV7-2 to TRBJ2-3, with D hard to call. V gave up 2 bases and J gave up 5 bases, with 8 bases separating them. The CDR3 is 13 residues long. Germline lookup yields CDR1 SGHTA and CDR2 FQGNSA. Here the CDR3 DNA reads TGTGCCAGCAGCTTATACCGCGGAGATACGCAGTATTTT. Translating it yields CASSLYRGDTQYF.

Notes on this clonotype: A much larger clone is a single base away; this may be a read error. V usage is TRBV28 and J usage is TRBJ1-2; D perhaps matches TRBD1 (5 bases). Per the germline V gene, CDR1 is MDHEN and CDR2 is SYDVKM. The CDR3 runs 13 residues. As DNA, the CDR3 is TGTGCCACCACTCCGGGGCAGGGCTATGGCTACAACTTC. Translating it yields CATTPGQGYGYNF.

This clonotype was observed a handful of times. The CDR3 here is CASSLNWWDTEAFF. Here the CDR3 DNA reads TGTGCCAGCAGCTTAAACTGGTGGGACACTGAAGCTTTCTTT. V and J are TRBV7-2 and TRBJ1-1; D is unclear. V lost 2 bases and J 3 bases, leaving 10 bases between the germline ends. Germline lookup yields CDR1 SGHTA and CDR2 FQGNSA. The CDR3 is 14 amino acids.

The V and J genes are TRBV7-2 and TRBJ1-5, with unresolved D. Germline values: CDR1 SGHTA, CDR2 FQGNSA. Trimming removed 0 bases at V and 7 bases at J, with 7 bases between. The CDR3 is made up of 13 amino acids. The chain's CDR3 is CASSLAHSQPQHF. For the CDR3, the DNA is TGTGCCAGCAGCTTAGCGCACAGCCAGCCCCAGCATTTT.

This chain uses TRBV4-1 with TRBJ2-3, with D possibly matching TRBD1 (6 bases). This CDR3 comprises 14 residues. V lost 4 bases, J lost 2 bases, and 10 bases lay in between. Germline V gene data show CDR1 as MGHRA and CDR2 as YSYEKL. The CDR3 coding sequence is TGCGCCAGCAGCCTGAGGACAGCCACAGATACGCAGTATTTT. Amino acid sequence: CASSLRTATDTQYF.

In this sample, this clonotype turned up many times. The chain is built from TRBV4-2 and TRBJ1-2, with D perhaps TRBD1 (5 bases). The CDR3 contains 14 residues. Trimming cost V 4 bases and J 3 bases, with 12 bases left between them. CDR1 and CDR2 (germline): LGHNA, YNFKEQ. The CDR3: CASSRYRDDYGYTF. CDR3 in DNA: TGTGCCAGCAGCCGCTACCGGGACGACTATGGCTACACCTTC.

This clonotype was seen repeatedly, ten times or more. The chain carries TRBV6-2 or TRBV6-3 and TRBJ1-1; D ambiguous. V lost 7 bases and J lost 4, with 22 bases in between. The CDR3 is 16 amino acids. Germline assignment: CDR1 MNHEY and CDR2 SVGEGT. The CDR3 here is CASTEYGPTAGTEAFF. CDR3 DNA: TGTGCCAGCACCGAATATGGTCCTACCGCGGGCACTGAAGCTTTCTTT.

This clonotype was seen a few times. J is TRBJ2-5 and V is TRBV7-9, with D perhaps assigned TRBD1 or TRBD2 (5 bases each). The V gene's germline CDR1 is SEHNR and CDR2 FQNEAQ (reference sequence). CDR3 size: 14 residues. The V end was cut by 5 bases, the J end by 9 bases, with 19 bases between. This CDR3 is CASSPRGVPGAQYF. CDR3 sequence (DNA): TGTGCCAGCAGCCCCCGGGGCGTCCCCGGGGCCCAGTACTTC.

This chain uses TRBV20-1 with TRBJ2-1; TRBD2 aligns across 7 bases. The CDR3 contains 16 residues. Germline V gene lookup returns CDR1 DFQATT and CDR2 SNEGSKA (reference sequence). J was trimmed by 6 bases and V by 0 bases; bases with no gene match: 11. The CDR3 DNA reads as TGCAGTGCTAGAGAAGTCCCGGGGGGTTGGTTCAATGAGCAGTTCTTC. Translation gives CSAREVPGGWFNEQFF.

This clonotype was seen ten or more times. The chain combines TRBV12-3 or TRBV12-4 with TRBJ1-1; unclear D gene. V was trimmed by 5 bases and J by 6 bases, leaving 22 bases between them. The CDR3 length is 16 residues. CDR3 amino acids: CASSPMGWEGAAEAFF. The CDR3 DNA reads as TGTGCCAGCAGTCCTATGGGTTGGGAGGGCGCGGCTGAAGCTTTCTTT.

This clonotype was counted at least ten times. The V call is TRBV5-1, the J call TRBJ1-4, with 7 bases lining up with TRBD1. J was trimmed by 11 bases and V by 1 base; bases with no gene match: 14. Germline V gene lookup returns CDR1 SGHRS and CDR2 YFSETQ. This CDR3 is 16 amino acids long. This CDR3 is CASSLSPGTASSKLFF. DNA of the CDR3: TGCGCCAGCAGCTTGTCCCCGGGGACAGCCAGCAGTAAACTGTTTTTT.

The chain uses TRBV6-1 and TRBJ2-2, with TRBD1 matching over 7 bases. Germline CDR1 reads MNHNS; CDR2 reads SASEGT. J was trimmed by 5 bases and V by 4 bases; bases with no gene match: 10. There are 16 residues in the CDR3. The CDR3 DNA follows: TGTGCCAGCAGTGGACAGGGTCGGGGCCGGACCGGGGAGCTGTTTTTT. It specifies CASSGQGRGRTGELFF.

This clonotype appeared a few times. The V call is TRBV29-1, the J call TRBJ2-2; 7 nucleotides agree with TRBD2. Losses at the gene ends were 4 bases for V and 5 bases for J; bases not matched to a gene: 4. CDR1 is SQVTM, CDR2 ANQGSEA, per germline. The CDR3 runs to 13 residues. CDR3 in DNA: TGCAGCGTTGGGGGGGGATCGACCGGGGAGCTGTTTTTT. This sequence encodes CSVGGGSTGELFF.

Only a few counts were recorded for this clonotype. The rearrangement joins TRBV18 to TRBJ2-1, with 9 bases matching TRBD1. CDR1 is KGHSH, CDR2 LQKENI, per germline. The CDR3 runs 15 residues. The V segment lost 2 bases and the J segment 6 bases; nucleotides outside the gene matches: 5. The CDR3 bases are TGTGCCAGCTCACCAAGGGACAGGGTTTTCAATGAGCAGTTCTTC. It translates to CASSPRDRVFNEQFF.